This T cell receptor (beta chain) was retrieved from a study of T cells in Graves' hyperthyroidism and ophthalmopathy. The CDR3 covers 13 residues. Trimming took 5 bases from V and 3 from J, leaving 11 bases between them. The source material, RNA transcripts, was used to amplify TCR beta CDR3 regions. Initially, a first-round RT-PCR of the TCR CDR3 employed the HTBI primer set. TCRdb analysed the multiplex PCR reads with MiXCR anew, one entry per CDR3 protein. The sample includes about 590,000 distinct CDR3 sequences, roughly 14% seen only once; the top ten take less than 9.5%. The sequenced sample was blood. V and J are TRBV12-3 or TRBV12-4 and TRBJ2-7; no reliable D call. The TCR comes from a woman in her 30s with Graves' hyperthyroidism. CDR3 coding DNA: TGTGCCAGCAGTGCCCCCCACAGCTACGAGCAGTACTTC. Its translation: CASSAPHSYEQYF.